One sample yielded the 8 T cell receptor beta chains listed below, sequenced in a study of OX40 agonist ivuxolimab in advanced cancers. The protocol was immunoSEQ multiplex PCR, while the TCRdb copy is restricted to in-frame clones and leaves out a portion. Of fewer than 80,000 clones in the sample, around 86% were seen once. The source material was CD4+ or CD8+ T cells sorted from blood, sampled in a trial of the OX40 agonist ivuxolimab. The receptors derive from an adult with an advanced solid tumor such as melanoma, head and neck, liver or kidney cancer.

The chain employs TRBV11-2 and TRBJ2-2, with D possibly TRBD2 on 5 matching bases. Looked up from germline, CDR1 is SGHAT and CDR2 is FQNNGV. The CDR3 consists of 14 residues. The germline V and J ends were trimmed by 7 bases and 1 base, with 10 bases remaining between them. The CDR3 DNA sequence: TGTGCCAGCATCACGGGGTTGAACACCGGGGAGCTGTTTTTT. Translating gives CASITGLNTGELFF.

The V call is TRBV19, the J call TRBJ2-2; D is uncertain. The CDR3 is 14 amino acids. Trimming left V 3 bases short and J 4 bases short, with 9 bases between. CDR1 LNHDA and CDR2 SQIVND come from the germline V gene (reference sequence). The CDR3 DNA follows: TGTGCCAGTAGTATCCCGGACCTCACCGGGGAGCTGTTTTTT. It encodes CASSIPDLTGELFF. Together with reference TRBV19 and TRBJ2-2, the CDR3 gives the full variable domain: DGGITQSPKYLFRKEGQNVTLSCEQNLNHDAMYWYRQDPGQGLRLIYYSQIVNDFQKGDIAEGYSVSREKKESFPLTVTSAQKNPTAFYLCASSIPDLTGELFFGEGSRLTVL.

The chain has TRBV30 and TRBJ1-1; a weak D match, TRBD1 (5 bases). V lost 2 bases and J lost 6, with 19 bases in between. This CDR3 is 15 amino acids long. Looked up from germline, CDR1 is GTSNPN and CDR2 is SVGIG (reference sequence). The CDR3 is CAWSQDTQGRAEAFF. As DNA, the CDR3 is TGTGCCTGGAGTCAGGACACGCAAGGACGCGCTGAAGCTTTCTTT.

CDR3 loop: CSPCRWTGANYGYTF. The CDR3 DNA follows: TGCAGCCCCTGCCGATGGACGGGAGCTAACTATGGCTACACCTTC. The chain is built from TRBV29-1 and TRBJ1-2; D remains unclear. Germline V CDR1 and CDR2: SQVTM, ANQGSEA. The germline V and J ends were trimmed by 8 bases and 0 bases, with 19 bases remaining between them. The CDR3 is 15 amino acids.

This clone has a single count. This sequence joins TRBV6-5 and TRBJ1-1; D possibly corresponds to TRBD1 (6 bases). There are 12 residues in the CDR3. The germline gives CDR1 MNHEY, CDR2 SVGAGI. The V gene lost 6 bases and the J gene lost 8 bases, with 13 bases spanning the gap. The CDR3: CASSQTGSEAFF. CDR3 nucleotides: TGTGCCAGCAGCCAAACAGGGTCGGAAGCTTTCTTT.

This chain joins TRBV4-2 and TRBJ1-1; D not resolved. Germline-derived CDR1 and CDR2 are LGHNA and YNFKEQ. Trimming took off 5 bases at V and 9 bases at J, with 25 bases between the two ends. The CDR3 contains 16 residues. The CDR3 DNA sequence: TGTGCCAGCAGCTTGAAGCTTGGGGTGGGCGCCACCAAAGCTTTCTTT. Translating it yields CASSLKLGVGATKAFF.

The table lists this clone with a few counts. For the CDR3, the DNA is TGTGCCAGCAGCTTTCAGGGGGAGACTGAAGCTTTCTTT. Encoded protein: CASSFQGETEAFF. The J gene is TRBJ1-1, the V gene TRBV7-8; TRBD1 aligns across 7 bases. Germline-derived CDR1 and CDR2 are SGHVS and FQNEAQ. The CDR3 sequence is 13 residues long. The J segment lost 5 bases and the V segment lost 3 bases, leaving 3 bases of the junction unmatched.

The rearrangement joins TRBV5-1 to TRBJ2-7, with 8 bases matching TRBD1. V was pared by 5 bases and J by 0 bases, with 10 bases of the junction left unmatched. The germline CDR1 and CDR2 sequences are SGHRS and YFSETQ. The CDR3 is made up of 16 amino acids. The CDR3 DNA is TGCGCCAGCAGGGTGGGACAGGCTGAGGGCTCCTACGAGCAGTACTTC. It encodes CASRVGQAEGSYEQYF.